Included here is one T cell receptor (beta chain) sequence, with context. The sample originates from a study of control samples from healthy donors and cancer patients. Assay used: immunoSEQ multiplex PCR; TCRdb lists only in-frame clones, some missing. The table includes about 160,000 clones, about 95% detected once. Material for sequencing was PBMCs. The source is a man aged 60 to 69 with colorectal cancer.

CDR3 coding DNA: TGTGCCAGCAGCCAAGATAGGAGCCGGGAAGCTAACTATGGCTACACCTTC. Encoded protein: CASSQDRSREANYGYTF. V is TRBV4-2 and J is TRBJ1-2; no definite D call. Trimming pared 0 bases from V and 0 bases from J, leaving 14 bases between. CDR3 length: 17 amino acids. Germline loops: CDR1 LGHNA, CDR2 YNFKEQ.